A selection of T cell receptor beta chains follows, all from one sample in a study of blood T cell dynamics during melanoma immunotherapy. Libraries were prepared by immunoSEQ multiplex PCR; TCRdb keeps only in-frame clonotypes and omits some of them. The sample gives under 20,000 clones, about 80% of which show up once; under 9% is in the top ten. The starting material was blood, obtained from a patient treated with checkpoint blockade. The receptor source for this set is a human donor with melanoma. Both conserved end residues are part of each CDR3. D genes are given only for firm matches.

CDR3aa	j_gene	v_gene	d_gene
CASSLDHRDRAFF	TRBJ1-1	TRBV11-3	.
CAWSVLRTEAGELFF	TRBJ2-2	TRBV30	.
CASSQSGAYEQYF	TRBJ2-7	TRBV4-2	.
CASSPGGSSYEQYF	TRBJ2-7	TRBV7-2	TRBD1
CATSRDLAEYEQYF	TRBJ2-7	TRBV15	.
CSVAGKHSDTQYF	TRBJ2-3	TRBV29-1	.
CASSYWPGGGDTQYF	TRBJ2-3	TRBV6-6	TRBD2
CASSFRLNTDTQYF	TRBJ2-3	TRBV11-1	.
CASSLGAQGNEKLFF	TRBJ1-4	TRBV7-9	.
CASSSGGGQGSYEQYF	TRBJ2-7	TRBV4-2	.
CASSSSRQGLTITEAFF	TRBJ1-1	TRBV7-9	TRBD1
CASILNTEAFF	TRBJ1-1	TRBV6-5	.
CASSVNRAKETQYF	TRBJ2-5	TRBV6-5	.
CASSPSGRAINEQFF	TRBJ2-1	TRBV18	TRBD2
CASSQTGFIYGYTF	TRBJ1-2	TRBV28	TRBD1
CASSLGATNEKLFF	TRBJ1-4	TRBV5-1	.
CASSLRRTGTNEKLFF	TRBJ1-4	TRBV7-8	.
CASLGPGGYGYTF	TRBJ1-2	TRBV7-9	.
CASSQGGLAGHTDTQYF	TRBJ2-3	TRBV4-3	TRBD2
CASNGLDEQFF	TRBJ2-1	TRBV27	.
CASTRDRGGTEAFF	TRBJ1-1	TRBV5-1	TRBD1
CASSFPAYNSPLHF	TRBJ1-6	TRBV28	.
CASSLNTRGELFF	TRBJ2-2	TRBV7-7	.
CASRGRASGIYEQYF	TRBJ2-7	TRBV27	TRBD2
CASSLVRGQETQYF	TRBJ2-5	TRBV7-2	.
CASSPKFYNEQFF	TRBJ2-1	TRBV5-4	.
CASRTGGTQPQHF	TRBJ1-5	TRBV28	TRBD1
CASSYGLAGGSEQFF	TRBJ2-1	TRBV5-4	TRBD2
CASSGDGRGRHGYTF	TRBJ1-2	TRBV5-8	TRBD1
CASSSTGVGRETQYF	TRBJ2-5	TRBV5-1	.
CASSEQWTDTQYF	TRBJ2-3	TRBV6-4	.
CASRSPRLAGVHEQFF	TRBJ2-1	TRBV28	TRBD2
CASSQENIQYF	TRBJ2-4	TRBV16	.
CASSFHRFDSPLHF	TRBJ1-6	TRBV28	.
CASSLSGTGAFF	TRBJ1-1	TRBV5-8	.
CASGSSGRQTDTQYF	TRBJ2-3	TRBV27	TRBD2
CASSLTTDRGNEQFF	TRBJ2-1	TRBV5-6	TRBD1
CASSLGGGYEQYF	TRBJ2-7	TRBV7-2	.